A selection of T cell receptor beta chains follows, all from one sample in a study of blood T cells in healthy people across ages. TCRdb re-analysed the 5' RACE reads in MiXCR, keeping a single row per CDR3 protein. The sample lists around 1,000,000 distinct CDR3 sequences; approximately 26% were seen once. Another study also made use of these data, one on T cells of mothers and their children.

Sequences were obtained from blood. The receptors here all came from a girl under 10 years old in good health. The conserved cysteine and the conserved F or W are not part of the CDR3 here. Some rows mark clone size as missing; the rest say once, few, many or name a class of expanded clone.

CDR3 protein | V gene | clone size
ASSLSIGTGREQY | TRBV7-2 | .
ASSPSGEGSSYEQY | TRBV28 | .
SAPPRAGAKNIQY | TRBV20-1 | few
ASAGTVTDTQY | TRBV5-6 | .
ASSYSYERQY | TRBV6-6 | many
ASCEHYTGELF | TRBV6-5 | .
ASSFLAGGITDTQY | TRBV6-2/TRBV6-3 | few
AINTGNTEAF | TRBV10-3 | few
SVVALFTDTQY | TRBV29-1 | .
SQGVGETQY | TRBV29-1 | few
ASSRGLNNQPQH | TRBV3-1 | .
ASSSSTDPDTQC | TRBV9 | few
ASSYQTGNQPQH | TRBV27 | .
SVDRRLSTDTQY | TRBV29-1 | .
ASSYLNLNTEAF | TRBV6-5 | .
ASSQERGGGNEQF | TRBV4-1 | .
ASSLIGTQWDNEQF | TRBV7-3 | few
ASSLVAMGYQETQY | TRBV12-3/TRBV12-4 | few
ASSSELFPSGYEQY | TRBV11-2 | .
ASSYYTVSTAELF | TRBV6-5 | .
ASSKGEGGNTIY | TRBV21-1 | few
ASSQALGTVNTGAF | TRBV4-1 | few
ASSQLAGGFNEQF | TRBV3-1 | .
ASSHEGQGGRNEQF | TRBV4-1 | few
ASSDPGQGEGGGYGYT | TRBV2 | .
ASSLRQGDIQGYT | TRBV7-2 | .
SVPGRWRQSSYHEQF | TRBV29-1 | .
ASSPLTTGRYGYT | TRBV27 | few
ASSQRGGGNQPQH | TRBV13 | few
ASSLVGGSDEQY | TRBV7-2 | .
SATRPPTNEKLF | TRBV20-1 | few
SARGGGGQEMGETQY | TRBV20-1 | .
SVVPGLEPNEKLF | TRBV29-1 | few
ASSDLRLITDTQY | TRBV6-1 | few
ASSLLGTGSREQY | TRBV5-1 | .
ASSLGGWGYT | TRBV5-4 | once
ASSLGWVGWTGLYEQY | TRBV28 | few
ASSFDRVYSGNTIY | TRBV7-6 | few
ASRGSGRQETQY | TRBV6-5 | few
ASSPWTRSYEQY | TRBV11-2 | few
AISEGGNTIY | TRBV10-3 | few
SVEIGDEKLF | TRBV29-1 | few